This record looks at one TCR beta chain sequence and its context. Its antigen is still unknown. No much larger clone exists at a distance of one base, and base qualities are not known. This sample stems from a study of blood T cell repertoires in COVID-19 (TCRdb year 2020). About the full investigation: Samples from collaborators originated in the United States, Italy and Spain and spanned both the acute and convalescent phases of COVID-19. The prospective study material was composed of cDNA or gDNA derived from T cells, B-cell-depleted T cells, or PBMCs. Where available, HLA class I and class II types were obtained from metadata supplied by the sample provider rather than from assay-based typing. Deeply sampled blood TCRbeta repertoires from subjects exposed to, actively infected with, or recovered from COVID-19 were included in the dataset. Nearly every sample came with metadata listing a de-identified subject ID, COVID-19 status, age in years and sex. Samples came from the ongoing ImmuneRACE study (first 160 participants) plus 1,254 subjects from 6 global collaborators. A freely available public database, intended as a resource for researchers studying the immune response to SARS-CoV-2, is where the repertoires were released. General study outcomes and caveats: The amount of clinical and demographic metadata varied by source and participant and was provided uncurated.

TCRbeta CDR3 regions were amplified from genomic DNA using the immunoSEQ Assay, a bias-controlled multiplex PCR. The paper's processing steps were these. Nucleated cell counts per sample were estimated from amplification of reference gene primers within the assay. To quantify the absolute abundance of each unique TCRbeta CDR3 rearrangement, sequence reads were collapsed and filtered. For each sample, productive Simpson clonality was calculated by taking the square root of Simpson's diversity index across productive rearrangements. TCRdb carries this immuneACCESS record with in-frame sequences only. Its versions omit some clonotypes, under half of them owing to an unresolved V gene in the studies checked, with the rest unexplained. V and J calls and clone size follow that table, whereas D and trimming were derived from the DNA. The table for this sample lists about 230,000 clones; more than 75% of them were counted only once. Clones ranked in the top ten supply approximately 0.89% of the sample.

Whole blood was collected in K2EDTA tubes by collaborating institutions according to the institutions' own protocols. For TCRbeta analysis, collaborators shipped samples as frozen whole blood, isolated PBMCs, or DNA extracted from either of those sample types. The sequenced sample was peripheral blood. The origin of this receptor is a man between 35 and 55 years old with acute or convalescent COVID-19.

The DNA is as follows: TGTGCCAGCAGCCAAGCGATGGGTGAGACAGGGGCCTACGAGCAGTACTTC. This sequence encodes CASSQAMGETGAYEQYF. The chain joins TRBV4-2 to TRBJ2-7, and 8 bases in between align with TRBD1. CDR3 length: 17 amino acids, cysteine to phenylalanine. The entry retains the CDR3 DNA only, 51 bases that are in frame from base 1. CDR1 and CDR2, per the germline V gene, are LGHNA and YNFKEQ. V is pruned by 1 base and J by 2 bases, leaving 10 bases of the junction without a gene match.